The entry below describes one T cell receptor (beta chain). Its antigen specificity is not known. The input lacks base qualities; no much larger clone sits a single base away. This sample stems from a study of blood T cell repertoires in COVID-19 (dated by TCRdb to between 2020 and 2021). Turning to the overall study: The collaborator samples originated in the United States, Italy and Spain and spanned the acute and convalescent phases of COVID-19. The material from the prospective study consisted of cDNA or gDNA derived from T cells, B-cell-depleted T cells, or PBMCs. The repertoires were released in a freely available public database meant as a resource for research on the immune response to SARS-CoV-2. Deeply sampled blood TCRbeta repertoires from subjects exposed to, actively infected with, or recovered from COVID-19 were included in the dataset. Sample metadata almost always included a de-identified subject ID, COVID-19 status, age in years and sex. Where available, HLA class I and class II types were obtained from metadata supplied by the sample provider rather than from assay-based typing. Samples came from the ongoing ImmuneRACE study (first 160 participants) plus 1,254 subjects from 6 global collaborators. The paper as a whole reports these results and caveats: Clinical and demographic metadata were provided uncurated, with the amount varying by source and participant.

At one collaborating source in Seattle, patients were enrolled during active infection and were followed longitudinally through the course of disease. Whole blood was collected in K2EDTA tubes by collaborating institutions according to the institutions' own protocols. For TCRbeta analysis, collaborators shipped samples in one of three forms: frozen whole blood, isolated PBMCs, or DNA extracted from either of those sample types. Measured from the cysteine to the phenylalanine, the CDR3 is 12 residues long. Left in the record is the CDR3 DNA by itself, 36 bases read in frame from the first base. TCRbeta CDR3 regions were amplified from genomic DNA by means of the immunoSEQ Assay, a bias-controlled multiplex PCR. Regarding the original processing steps: Nucleated cell counts per sample were estimated from amplification of reference gene primers within the assay. To quantify the absolute abundance of each unique TCRbeta CDR3 rearrangement, sequence reads were collapsed and filtered. For each sample, productive Simpson clonality was calculated as the square root of Simpson's diversity index across productive rearrangements. TCRdb stores this immuneACCESS table with in-frame sequences only. Part of the clones is absent; in the studies checked, under half of the shortfall reflects unresolved V genes, and no reason is known for the rest. Clonal size and the V and J genes are those of that table, whereas D and trimming came from the DNA. The sample has 300,000 to 400,000 clones on record, approximately 89% of them singletons. Roughly 2.1% of the sample lies in the top ten.

The chain is encoded by TRBV1 joined to TRBJ1-4; the table's TRBD1 call for D was not verified on the DNA. TRBV1 has pseudogene status. The sample comprised peripheral blood. The sequence came from a woman aged 55-70 years with COVID-19, enrolled during active disease. The nucleotides read TGCACCAGCAGTACCATTAACACCGAACTGTTTTTT. It codes for CTSSTINTELFF.